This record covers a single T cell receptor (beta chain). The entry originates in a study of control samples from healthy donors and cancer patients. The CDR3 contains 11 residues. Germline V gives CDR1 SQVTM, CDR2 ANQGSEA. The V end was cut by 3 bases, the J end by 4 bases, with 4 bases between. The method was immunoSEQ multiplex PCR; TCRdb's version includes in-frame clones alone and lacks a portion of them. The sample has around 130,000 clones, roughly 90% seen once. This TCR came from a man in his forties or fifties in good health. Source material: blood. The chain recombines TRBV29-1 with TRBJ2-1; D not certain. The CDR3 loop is CSVDGYNEQFF. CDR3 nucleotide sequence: TGCAGCGTTGATGGTTACAATGAGCAGTTCTTC.